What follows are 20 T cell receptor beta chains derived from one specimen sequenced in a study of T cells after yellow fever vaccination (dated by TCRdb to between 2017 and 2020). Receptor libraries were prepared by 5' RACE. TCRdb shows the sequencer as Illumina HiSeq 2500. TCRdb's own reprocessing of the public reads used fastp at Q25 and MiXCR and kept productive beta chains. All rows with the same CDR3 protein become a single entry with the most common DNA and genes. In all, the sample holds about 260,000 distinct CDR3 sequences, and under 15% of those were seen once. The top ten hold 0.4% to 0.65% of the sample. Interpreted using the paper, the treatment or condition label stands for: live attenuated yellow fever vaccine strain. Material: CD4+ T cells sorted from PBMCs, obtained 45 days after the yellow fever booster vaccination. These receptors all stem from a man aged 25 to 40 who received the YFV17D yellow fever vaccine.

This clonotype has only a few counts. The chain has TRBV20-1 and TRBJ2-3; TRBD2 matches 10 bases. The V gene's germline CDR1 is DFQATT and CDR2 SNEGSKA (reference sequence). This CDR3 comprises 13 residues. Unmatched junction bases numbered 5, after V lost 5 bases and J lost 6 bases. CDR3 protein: CSALRSGRDTQYF. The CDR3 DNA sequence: TGCAGTGCTCTCCGTAGCGGGAGGGATACGCAGTATTTT.

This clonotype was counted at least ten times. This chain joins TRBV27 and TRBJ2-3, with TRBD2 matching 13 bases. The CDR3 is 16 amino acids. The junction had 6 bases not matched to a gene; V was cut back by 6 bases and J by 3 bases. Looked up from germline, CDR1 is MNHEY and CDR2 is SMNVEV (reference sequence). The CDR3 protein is CASRPTSGRRTDTQYF. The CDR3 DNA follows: TGTGCCAGCAGGCCGACTAGCGGGAGGAGGACAGATACGCAGTATTTT.

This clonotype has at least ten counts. CDR3 residues: CASSPLSTDTQYF. CDR3 bases: TGTGCCAGCTCACCTCTCAGCACAGATACGCAGTATTTT. The gene calls are TRBV18 and TRBJ2-3; no firm D call. This CDR3 is 13 amino acids long. Germline V gene data show CDR1 as KGHSH and CDR2 as LQKENI. Trimming removed 3 bases from V and 0 bases from J, with 4 bases in between.

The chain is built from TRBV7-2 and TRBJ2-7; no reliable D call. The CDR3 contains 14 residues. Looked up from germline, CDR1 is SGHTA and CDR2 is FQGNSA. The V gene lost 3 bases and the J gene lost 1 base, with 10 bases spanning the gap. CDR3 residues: CASSFDRASYEQYF. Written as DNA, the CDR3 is TGTGCCAGCAGCTTCGATCGGGCTTCCTACGAGCAGTACTTC.

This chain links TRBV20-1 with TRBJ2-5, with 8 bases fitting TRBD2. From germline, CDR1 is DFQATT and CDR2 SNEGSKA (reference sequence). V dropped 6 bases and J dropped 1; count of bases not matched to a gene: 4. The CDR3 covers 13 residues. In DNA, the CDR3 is TGCAGTGCCCTGACTAGCGTCCAAGAGACCCAGTACTTC. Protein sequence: CSALTSVQETQYF.

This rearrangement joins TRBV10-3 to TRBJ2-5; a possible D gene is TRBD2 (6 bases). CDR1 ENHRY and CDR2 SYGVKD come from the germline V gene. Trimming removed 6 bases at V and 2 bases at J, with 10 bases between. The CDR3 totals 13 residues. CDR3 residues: CAIRTGLQETQYF. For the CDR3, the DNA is TGTGCCATCAGGACGGGACTGCAAGAGACCCAGTACTTC.

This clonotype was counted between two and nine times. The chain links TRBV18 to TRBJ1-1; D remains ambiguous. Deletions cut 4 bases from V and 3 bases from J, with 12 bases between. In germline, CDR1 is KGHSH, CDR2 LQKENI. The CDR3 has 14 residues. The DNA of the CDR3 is TGTGCCAGCTCACTGGGGTATGAGGACACTGAAGCTTTCTTT. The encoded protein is CASSLGYEDTEAFF.

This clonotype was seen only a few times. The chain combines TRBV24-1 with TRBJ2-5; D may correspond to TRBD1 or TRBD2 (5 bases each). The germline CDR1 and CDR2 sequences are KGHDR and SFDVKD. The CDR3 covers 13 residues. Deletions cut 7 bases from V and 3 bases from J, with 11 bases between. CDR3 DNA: TGTGCCACCAGGAGGGGCGGCGAAGAGACCCAGTACTTC. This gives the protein CATRRGGEETQYF.

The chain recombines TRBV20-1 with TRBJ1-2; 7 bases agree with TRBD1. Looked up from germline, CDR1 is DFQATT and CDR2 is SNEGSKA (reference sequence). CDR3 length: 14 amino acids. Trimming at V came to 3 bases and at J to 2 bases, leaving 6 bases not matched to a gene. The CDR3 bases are TGCAGTGCTAGGGCGGAGGGGGCGAACTATGGCTACACCTTC. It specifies CSARAEGANYGYTF.

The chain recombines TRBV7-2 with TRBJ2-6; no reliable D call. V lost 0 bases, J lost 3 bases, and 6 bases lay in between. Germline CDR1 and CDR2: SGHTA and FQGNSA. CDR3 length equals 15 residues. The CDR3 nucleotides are TGTGCCAGCAGCTTAGCGGCTGGTGGGGCCAACGTCCTGACTTTC. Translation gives CASSLAAGGANVLTF.

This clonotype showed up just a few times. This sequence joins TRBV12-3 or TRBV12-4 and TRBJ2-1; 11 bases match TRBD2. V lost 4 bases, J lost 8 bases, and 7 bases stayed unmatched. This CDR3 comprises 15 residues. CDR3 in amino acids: CASSYTSGSSYEQFF. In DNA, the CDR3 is TGTGCCAGCAGTTATACTAGCGGGAGTTCATATGAGCAGTTCTTC.

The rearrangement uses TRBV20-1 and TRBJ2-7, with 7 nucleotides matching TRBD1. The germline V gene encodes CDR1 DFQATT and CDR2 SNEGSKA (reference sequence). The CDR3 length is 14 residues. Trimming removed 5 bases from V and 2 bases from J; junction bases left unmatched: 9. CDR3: CSAPQGGGAYEQYF. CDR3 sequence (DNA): TGCAGTGCTCCCCAAGGGGGCGGAGCCTACGAGCAGTACTTC.

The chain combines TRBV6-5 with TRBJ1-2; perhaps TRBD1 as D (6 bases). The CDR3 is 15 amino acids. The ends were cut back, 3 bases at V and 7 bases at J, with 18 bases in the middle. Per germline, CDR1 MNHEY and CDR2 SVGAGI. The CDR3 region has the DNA TGTGCCAGCAGTTATTCGGGGGGCCGTGGGGTTGGCTACACCTTC. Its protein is CASSYSGGRGVGYTF.

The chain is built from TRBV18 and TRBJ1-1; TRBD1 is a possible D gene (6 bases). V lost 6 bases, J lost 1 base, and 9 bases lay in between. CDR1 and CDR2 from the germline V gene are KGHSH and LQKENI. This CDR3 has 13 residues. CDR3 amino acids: CASSPTGNTEAFF. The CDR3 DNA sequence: TGTGCCAGCTCTCCGACAGGGAACACTGAAGCTTTCTTT. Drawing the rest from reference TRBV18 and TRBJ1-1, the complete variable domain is NAGVMQNPRHLVRRRGQEARLRCSPMKGHSHVYWYRQLPEEGLKFMVYLQKENIIDESGMPKERFSAEFPKEGPSILRIQQVVRGDSAAYFCASSPTGNTEAFFGQGTRLTVV.

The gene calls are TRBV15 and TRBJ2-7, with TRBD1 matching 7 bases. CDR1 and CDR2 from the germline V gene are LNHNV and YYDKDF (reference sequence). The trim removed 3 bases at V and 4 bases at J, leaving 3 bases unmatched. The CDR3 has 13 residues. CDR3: CATSRGQRYEQYF. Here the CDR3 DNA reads TGTGCCACCAGCAGGGGACAGCGGTACGAGCAGTACTTC.

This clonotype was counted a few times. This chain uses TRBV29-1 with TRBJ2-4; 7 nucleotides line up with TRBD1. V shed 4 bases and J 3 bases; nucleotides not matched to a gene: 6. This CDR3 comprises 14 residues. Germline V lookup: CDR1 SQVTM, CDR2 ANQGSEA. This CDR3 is CSVVPGGFKNIQYF. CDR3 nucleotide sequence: TGCAGCGTTGTGCCAGGGGGTTTCAAAAACATTCAGTACTTC.

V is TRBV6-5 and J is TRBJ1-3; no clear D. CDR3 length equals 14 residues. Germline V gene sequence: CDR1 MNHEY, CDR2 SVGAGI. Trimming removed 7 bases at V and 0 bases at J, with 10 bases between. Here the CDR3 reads CASKFGSSGNTIYF. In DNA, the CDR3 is TGTGCCAGCAAGTTTGGGAGCTCTGGAAACACCATATATTTT.

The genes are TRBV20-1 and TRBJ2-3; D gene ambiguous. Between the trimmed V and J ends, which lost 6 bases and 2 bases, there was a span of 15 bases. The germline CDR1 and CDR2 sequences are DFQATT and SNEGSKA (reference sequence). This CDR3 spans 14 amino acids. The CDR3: CSAPVGDPTDTQYF. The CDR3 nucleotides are TGCAGTGCCCCCGTGGGTGACCCCACAGATACGCAGTATTTT.

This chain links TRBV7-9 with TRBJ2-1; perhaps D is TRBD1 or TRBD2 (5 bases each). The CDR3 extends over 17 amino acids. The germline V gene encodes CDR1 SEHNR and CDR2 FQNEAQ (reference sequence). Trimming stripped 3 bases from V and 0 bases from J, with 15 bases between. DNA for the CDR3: TGTGCCAGCAGCTTCCTTCCCAGAGGGGTCTCCTACAATGAGCAGTTCTTC. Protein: CASSFLPRGVSYNEQFF.

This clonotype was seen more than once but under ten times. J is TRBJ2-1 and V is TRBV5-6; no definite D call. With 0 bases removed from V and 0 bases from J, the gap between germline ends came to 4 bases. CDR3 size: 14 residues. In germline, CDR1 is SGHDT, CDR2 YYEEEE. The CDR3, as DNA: TGTGCCAGCAGCTTGGGGATCTCCTACAATGAGCAGTTCTTC. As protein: CASSLGISYNEQFF.